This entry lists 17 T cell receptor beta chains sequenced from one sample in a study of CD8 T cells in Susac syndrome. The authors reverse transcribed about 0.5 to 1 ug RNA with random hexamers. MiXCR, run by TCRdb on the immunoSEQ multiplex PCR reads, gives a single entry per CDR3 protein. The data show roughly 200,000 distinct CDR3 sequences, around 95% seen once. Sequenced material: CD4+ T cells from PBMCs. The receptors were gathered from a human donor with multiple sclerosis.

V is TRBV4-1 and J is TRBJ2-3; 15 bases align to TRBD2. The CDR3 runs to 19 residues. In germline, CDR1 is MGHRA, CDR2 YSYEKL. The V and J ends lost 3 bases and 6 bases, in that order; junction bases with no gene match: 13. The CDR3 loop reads CASSHPGLAGGENLDTQYF. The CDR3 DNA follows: TGCGCCAGCAGCCACCCGGGACTAGCGGGGGGCGAGAATCTGGATACGCAGTATTTT.

CDR3 DNA sequence: TGCAGTGCTAGAGATGGGACAGCTTACACTGAAGCTTTCTTT. This gives the protein CSARDGTAYTEAFF. This chain uses TRBV20-1 with TRBJ1-1, with 7 bases that match TRBD1. From germline, CDR1 is DFQATT and CDR2 SNEGSKA (reference sequence). There are 14 residues in the CDR3. Trimming cost V 0 bases and J 3 bases; bases outside gene matches: 4.

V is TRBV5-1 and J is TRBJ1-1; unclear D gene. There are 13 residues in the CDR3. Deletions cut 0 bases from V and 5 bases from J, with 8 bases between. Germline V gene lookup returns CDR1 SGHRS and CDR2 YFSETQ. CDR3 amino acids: CASSLGELTEAFF. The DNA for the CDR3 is TGCGCCAGCAGCTTGGGAGAGTTGACTGAAGCTTTCTTT.

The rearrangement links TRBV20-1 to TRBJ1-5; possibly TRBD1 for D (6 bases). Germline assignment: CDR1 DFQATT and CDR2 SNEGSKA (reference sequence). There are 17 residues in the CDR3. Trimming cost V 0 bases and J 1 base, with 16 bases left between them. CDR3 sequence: CSARESGQTGSNQPQHF. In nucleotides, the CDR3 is TGCAGTGCTAGAGAGTCTGGACAGACTGGGAGCAATCAGCCCCAGCATTTT.

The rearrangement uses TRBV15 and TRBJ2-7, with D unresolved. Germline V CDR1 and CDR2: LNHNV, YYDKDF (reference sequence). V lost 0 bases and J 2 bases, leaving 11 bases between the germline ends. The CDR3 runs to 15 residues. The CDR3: CATSRDLSGAYEQYV. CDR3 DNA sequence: TGTGCCACCAGCAGAGATCTTTCGGGCGCCTACGAGCAGTACGTC.

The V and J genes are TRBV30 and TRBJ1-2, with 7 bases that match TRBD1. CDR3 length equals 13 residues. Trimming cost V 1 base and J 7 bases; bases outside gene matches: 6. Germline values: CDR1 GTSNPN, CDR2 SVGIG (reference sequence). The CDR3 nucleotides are TGTGCCTGGAGTGGTACAGGGGAGGGTGGCTACACCTTC. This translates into CAWSGTGEGGYTF.

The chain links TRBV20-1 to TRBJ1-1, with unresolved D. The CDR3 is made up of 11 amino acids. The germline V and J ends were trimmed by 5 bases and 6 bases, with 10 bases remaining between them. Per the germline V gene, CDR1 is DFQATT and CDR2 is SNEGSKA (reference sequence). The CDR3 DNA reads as TGCAGTGCTTACGACTTACCTGAAGCTTTCTTT. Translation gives CSAYDLPEAFF.

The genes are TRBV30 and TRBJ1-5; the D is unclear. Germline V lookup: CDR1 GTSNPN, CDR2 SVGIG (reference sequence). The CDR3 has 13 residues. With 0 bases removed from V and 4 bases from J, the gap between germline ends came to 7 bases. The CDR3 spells CAWSVGLNQPQHF. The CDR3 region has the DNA TGTGCCTGGAGTGTGGGATTGAATCAGCCCCAGCATTTT.

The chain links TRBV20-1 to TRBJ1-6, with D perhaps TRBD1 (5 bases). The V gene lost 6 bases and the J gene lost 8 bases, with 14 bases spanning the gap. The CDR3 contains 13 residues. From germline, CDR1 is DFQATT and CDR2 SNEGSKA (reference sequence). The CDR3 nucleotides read TGCAGTGCCCGCCGGGACGGTGATTCACCCCTCCACTTT. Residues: CSARRDGDSPLHF.

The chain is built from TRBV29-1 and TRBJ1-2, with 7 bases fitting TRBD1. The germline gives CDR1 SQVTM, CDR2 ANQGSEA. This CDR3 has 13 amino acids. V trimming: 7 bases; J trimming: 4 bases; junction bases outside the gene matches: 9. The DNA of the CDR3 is TGCAGCGCTGCGACAGGGTCTGGCTATGGCTACACCTTC. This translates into CSAATGSGYGYTF.

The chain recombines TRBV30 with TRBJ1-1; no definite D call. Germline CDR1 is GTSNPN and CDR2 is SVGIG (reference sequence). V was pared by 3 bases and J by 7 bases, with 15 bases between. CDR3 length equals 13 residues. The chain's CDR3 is CAWSGDTIYEAFF. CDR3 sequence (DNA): TGTGCCTGGAGCGGCGACACAATTTATGAAGCTTTCTTT. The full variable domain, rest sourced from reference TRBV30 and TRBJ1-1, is SQTIHQWPATLVQPVGSPLSLECTVEGTSNPNLYWYRQAAGRGLQLLFYSVGIGQISSEVPQNLSASRPQDRQFILSSKKLLLSDSGFYLCAWSGDTIYEAFFGQGTRLTVV.

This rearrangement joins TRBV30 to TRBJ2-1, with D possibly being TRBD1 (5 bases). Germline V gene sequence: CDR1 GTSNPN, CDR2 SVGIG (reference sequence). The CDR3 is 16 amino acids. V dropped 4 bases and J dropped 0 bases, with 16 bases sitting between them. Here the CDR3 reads CAWTLQGRSSYNEQFF. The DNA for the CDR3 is TGTGCCTGGACCCTCCAGGGTCGGAGCTCCTACAATGAGCAGTTCTTC. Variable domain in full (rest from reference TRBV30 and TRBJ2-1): SQTIHQWPATLVQPVGSPLSLECTVEGTSNPNLYWYRQAAGRGLQLLFYSVGIGQISSEVPQNLSASRPQDRQFILSSKKLLLSDSGFYLCAWTLQGRSSYNEQFFGPGTRLTVL.

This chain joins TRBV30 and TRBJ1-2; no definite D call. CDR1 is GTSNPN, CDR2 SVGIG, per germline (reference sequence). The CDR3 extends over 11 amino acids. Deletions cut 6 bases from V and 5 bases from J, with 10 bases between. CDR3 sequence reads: CACGREYGYTF. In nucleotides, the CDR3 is TGTGCCTGCGGGAGGGAATATGGCTACACCTTC.

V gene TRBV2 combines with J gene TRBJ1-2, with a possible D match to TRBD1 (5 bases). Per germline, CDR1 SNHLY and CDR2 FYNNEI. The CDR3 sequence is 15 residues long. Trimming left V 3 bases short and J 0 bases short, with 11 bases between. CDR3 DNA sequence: TGTGCCAGCAGTGACCGAGGGGCGGCTAACTATGGCTACACCTTC. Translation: CASSDRGAANYGYTF.

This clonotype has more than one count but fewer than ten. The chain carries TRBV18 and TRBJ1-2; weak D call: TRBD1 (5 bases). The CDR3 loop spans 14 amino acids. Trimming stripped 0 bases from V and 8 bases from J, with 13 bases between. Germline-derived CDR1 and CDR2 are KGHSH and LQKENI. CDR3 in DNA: TGTGCCAGCTCACCACCGGCCCAGGGCGGCGGCTACACCTTC. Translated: CASSPPAQGGGYTF.

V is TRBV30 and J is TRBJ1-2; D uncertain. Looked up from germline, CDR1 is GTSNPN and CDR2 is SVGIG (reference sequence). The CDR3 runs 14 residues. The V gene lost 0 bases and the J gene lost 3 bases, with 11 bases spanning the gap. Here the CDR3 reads CAWSVPPADYGYTF. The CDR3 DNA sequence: TGTGCCTGGAGTGTTCCCCCCGCGGACTATGGCTACACCTTC.

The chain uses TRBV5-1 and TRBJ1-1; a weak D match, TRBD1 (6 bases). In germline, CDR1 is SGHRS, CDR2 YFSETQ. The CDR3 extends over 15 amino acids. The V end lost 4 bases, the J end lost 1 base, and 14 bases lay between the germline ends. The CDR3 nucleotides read TGCGCCAGCAGCGCCCGAGAAGGGGGGAACACTGAAGCTTTCTTT. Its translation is CASSAREGGNTEAFF.